The entry below gives a single T cell receptor (beta chain) sequence along with its context. No cognate antigen has been identified for it. A junction boundary mismatches the germline segment, possibly from a read error. The data stem from a study of blood T cell repertoires in COVID-19 (dated by TCRdb to about 2020). Regarding the research as a whole: The collaborator samples originated in the United States, Italy and Spain and spanned the acute and convalescent phases of COVID-19. Sample metadata almost always included a de-identified subject ID, COVID-19 status, age in years and sex. The repertoires were released in a freely available public database meant as a resource for research on the immune response to SARS-CoV-2. The dataset comprised deeply sampled blood TCRbeta repertoires from subjects exposed to, actively infected with, or recovered from COVID-19. The material from the prospective study consisted of cDNA or gDNA derived from T cells, B-cell-depleted T cells, or PBMCs. The samples were drawn from the first 160 participants of the ongoing ImmuneRACE study and from more than 1,000 subjects provided by 6 global collaborators. Where HLA class I and class II types were available, the types were taken from metadata supplied by the sample provider, not from assay-based typing. What the authors observed across the whole study: Clinical and demographic metadata were provided uncurated, with the amount varying by source and participant.

The CDR3, cysteine through phenylalanine, is 14 amino acids long. Solely the CDR3 DNA is kept, with 42 bases framed from the first base. CDR1 and CDR2 are drawn from the germline V gene: SGHNT, YENEEA. Another Seattle source contributed samples from volunteer blood donors who had recovered from COVID-19. The collaborating institutions used their own protocols to collect whole blood in K2EDTA tubes. Collaborator samples were shipped for TCRbeta analysis as frozen whole blood, isolated PBMCs, or DNA extracted from either sample type. The immunoSEQ Assay, a bias-controlled multiplex PCR, was used to amplify TCRbeta CDR3 regions from genomic DNA. Per the authors' processing: The number of nucleated cells in each sample was estimated from the amplification of reference gene primers within the assay. Sequence reads were collapsed and filtered to measure the absolute abundance of every unique TCRbeta CDR3 rearrangement. For each sample, productive Simpson clonality was calculated as the square root of Simpson's diversity index over productive rearrangements. This immuneACCESS table, as held by TCRdb, lists in-frame sequences with V and J called but not all clones. Of the missing ones, under half trace to an unresolved V gene in checked studies; the others have no known cause. Clone size and V and J calls were adopted from that table, with D and trimming inferred from the DNA. Here the sample has under 75,000 clones; about four fifths occur a single time. Clones ranked in the top ten supply 18% of the sample.

The chain links TRBV11-3 with TRBJ1-1, with 7 junctional bases fitting TRBD1. What was sequenced was peripheral blood. The TCR originated in a man aged 65 to 85 who had recovered from COVID-19. The CDR3 protein is CASGKIQGNPEAFF. The nucleotide sequence reads TGTGCCAGCGGAAAAATACAGGGGAACCCTGAAGCTTTCTTT.